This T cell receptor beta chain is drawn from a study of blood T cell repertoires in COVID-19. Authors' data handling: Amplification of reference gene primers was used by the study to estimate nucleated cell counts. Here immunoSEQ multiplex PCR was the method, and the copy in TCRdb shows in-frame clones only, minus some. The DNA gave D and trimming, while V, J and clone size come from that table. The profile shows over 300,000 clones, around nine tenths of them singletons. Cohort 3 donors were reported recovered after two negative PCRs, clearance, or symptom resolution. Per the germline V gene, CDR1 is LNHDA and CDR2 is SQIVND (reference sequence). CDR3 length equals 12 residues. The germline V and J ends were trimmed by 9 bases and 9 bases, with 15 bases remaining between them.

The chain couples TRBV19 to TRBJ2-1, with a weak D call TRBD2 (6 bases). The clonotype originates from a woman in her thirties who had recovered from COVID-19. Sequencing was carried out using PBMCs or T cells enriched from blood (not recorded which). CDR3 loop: CARPPGGGEQFF. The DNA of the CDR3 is TGTGCCAGGCCCCCTGGGGGAGGTGAGCAGTTCTTC.